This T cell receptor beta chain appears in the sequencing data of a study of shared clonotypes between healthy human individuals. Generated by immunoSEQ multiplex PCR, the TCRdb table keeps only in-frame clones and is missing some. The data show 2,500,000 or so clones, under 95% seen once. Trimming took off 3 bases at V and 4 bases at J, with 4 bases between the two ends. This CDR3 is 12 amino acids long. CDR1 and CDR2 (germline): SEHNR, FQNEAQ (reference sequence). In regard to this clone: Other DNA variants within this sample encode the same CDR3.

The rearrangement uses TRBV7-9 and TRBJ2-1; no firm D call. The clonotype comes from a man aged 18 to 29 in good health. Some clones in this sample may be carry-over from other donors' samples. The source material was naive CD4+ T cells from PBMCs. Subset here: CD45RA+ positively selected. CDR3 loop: CASSLYYNEQFF. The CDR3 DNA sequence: TGTGCCAGCAGCTTGTATTACAATGAGCAGTTCTTC.